The present TCR beta chain was sequenced within a study of cytomegalovirus exposure and HLA in healthy donors. The PCR had 60 Vbeta and 13 Jbeta primers. The data were produced by immunoSEQ multiplex PCR, yet TCRdb's version contains in-frame clones alone and is incomplete. The sample yields roughly 200,000 clones, just over 75% seen once. The CDR3 is made up of 13 amino acids. Trimming removed 0 bases at V and 4 bases at J, with 7 bases between. CDR1 SGHRS and CDR2 YFSETQ come from the germline V gene. About this clone: Antigen specificity is unknown.

Study-level points and caveats: As was reported, the HLA-A and HLA-B alleles of most subjects were accurately predicted from TCR beta sequences.

The origin of this receptor is a man under 40 in good health and CMV-seronegative. The sequenced sample consisted of PBMCs. The chain uses TRBV5-1 and TRBJ1-1, with D unclear. The CDR3 loop is CASSLEQFTEAFF. The CDR3 DNA follows: TGCGCCAGCAGCTTGGAACAGTTCACTGAAGCTTTCTTT.